Sequencing of this T cell receptor (beta chain) was carried out in a study of early T cells in non-severe SARS-CoV-2 infection. Study in general: Sequenced bulk RNA came from whole blood that was unsorted, and chains were unpaired.

Regarding the study as a whole: Private and CD4 specificities were missed by VDJdb matching, which favored anti-spike CD8 responses.

The V gene lost 3 bases and the J gene lost 2 bases, with 8 bases spanning the gap. This CDR3 region has 13 residues. Germline CDR1 is DFQATT and CDR2 is SNEGSKA (reference sequence). Unique molecular identifiers (one per individual cDNA molecule) were attached. MiXCR, run by TCRdb on the 5' RACE reads, gives a single entry per CDR3 protein. The table records 53,000 or so distinct CDR3 sequences, around 12% of them present only once. This clonotype has more than one count but fewer than ten. Its antigen is still unknown. This receptor was taken from an adult who was a healthcare worker with PCR-confirmed SARS-CoV-2 infection or an uninfected control (not recorded which). Sequencing was performed on whole blood, taken at baseline. The genes are TRBV20-1 and TRBJ2-4; unclear D gene. CDR3 loop: CSARGMTKNIQYF. For the CDR3, the DNA is TGCAGTGCTAGGGGGATGACCAAAAACATTCAGTACTTC.